This T cell receptor beta chain was found in a study of T cells in Graves' hyperthyroidism and ophthalmopathy. Amplification targeted TCR beta CDR3 regions from RNA transcripts. HTBI primers were used for first-round RT-PCR of the TCR CDR3. MiXCR was run by TCRdb on the multiplex PCR reads, yielding one entry per CDR3 protein. Among about 420,000 distinct CDR3 sequences, approximately 14% were seen once, and the ten largest hold roughly 13%. Study-wide results and limits: Most thyroid clonotypes that were expanded above 0.001 also turned up in blood.

The sample holds many counts of this clonotype. Its antigen is not identified. V was shortened by 4 bases and J by 9 bases, with 13 bases between the two germline ends. There are 13 residues in the CDR3. Germline values: CDR1 DFQATT, CDR2 SNEGSKA (reference sequence). This receptor was taken from a young woman with Graves' hyperthyroidism. Sequenced sample: blood. The gene calls are TRBV20-1 and TRBJ1-6; D uncertain. The CDR3 nucleotides are TGCAGTGCTAATAGGGTATTAGGTTCACCCCTCCACTTT. Translating it yields CSANRVLGSPLHF.